Each of the 22 T cell receptor beta chains below was sequenced from the same sample in a study of CD8+CD57+ T cells in acquired aplastic anemia. It was genomic DNA that served as the template for profiling TCR beta VDJ and CDR3. A single record per CDR3 protein comes from TCRdb applying MiXCR to the reads. The table has 100,000 to 150,000 distinct CDR3 sequences, over 55% seen once. Patients chosen for sequencing had CD8+CD57+ cells that had expanded, as shown by flow cytometry. The sequenced material came from sorted CD4+, CD8+, or CD8+CD57+ T cells (not recorded which) from PBMCs. These receptors came from a human donor with aplastic anemia.

This clonotype was picked up a small number of times. The V call is TRBV7-3, the J call TRBJ1-1; a weak D match, TRBD1 (6 bases). V lost 6 bases and J 4 bases, leaving 12 bases between the germline ends. This CDR3 region has 13 residues. Germline-derived CDR1 and CDR2 are SGHTA and FQGTGA. The CDR3 region is CASSSQGGTEAFF. CDR3 in DNA: TGTGCCAGCAGTTCACAGGGTGGCACTGAAGCTTTCTTT.

V usage is TRBV2 and J usage is TRBJ2-1, with 8 bases aligning to TRBD1. The CDR3 is 12 amino acids. The V and J ends lost 5 bases and 10 bases, in that order; junction bases with no gene match: 4. Germline V gene sequence: CDR1 SNHLY, CDR2 FYNNEI. CDR3: CASSSRGREQFF. CDR3 sequence (DNA): TGTGCCAGCAGTTCCAGGGGGCGCGAGCAGTTCTTC. Full variable domain (rest looked up from reference TRBV2 and TRBJ2-1): EPEVTQTPSHQVTQMGQEVILRCVPISNHLYFYWYRQILGQKVEFLVSFYNNEISEKSEIFDDQFSVERPDGSNFTLKIRSTKLEDSAMYFCASSSRGREQFFGPGTRLTVL.

The V gene is TRBV12-5, the J gene TRBJ2-2; 12 bases fit TRBD2. V shed 6 bases and J 6 bases; nucleotides not matched to a gene: 14. Germline loops: CDR1 LGHNT, CDR2 FRNRAP. The CDR3 covers 18 residues. The DNA for the CDR3 is TGTGCTAGTGGCCGATGGACTAGCGGGGCCCCGTCCGCCGGGGAGCTGTTTTTT. Protein sequence: CASGRWTSGAPSAGELFF.

This clonotype was observed many times. V gene TRBV27 combines with J gene TRBJ2-7, with a weak D call TRBD1 (6 bases). Germline V gives CDR1 MNHEY, CDR2 SMNVEV (reference sequence). CDR3 length: 12 amino acids. V was clipped by 6 bases and J by 1 base, with 7 bases between them. This chain's CDR3 is CASRTGSYEQYF. The CDR3, as DNA: TGTGCCAGCAGAACAGGGTCCTACGAGCAGTACTTC.

The chain couples TRBV13 to TRBJ2-4; D is unclear. Germline lookup yields CDR1 PRHDT and CDR2 FYEKMQ (reference sequence). This CDR3 region has 13 residues. V gave up 2 bases and J gave up 6 bases, with 8 bases separating them. The CDR3, as DNA: TGTGCCAGCAGCTTAACGGGCGTAAACATTCAGTACTTC. Protein product: CASSLTGVNIQYF.

The CDR3 spells CASSVTDTDTQYF. CDR3 bases: TGTGCCAGCAGTGTTACGGACACAGATACGCAGTATTTT. This chain uses TRBV2 with TRBJ2-3; D gene uncertain. Trimming removed 4 bases from V and 2 bases from J, with 7 bases in between. Germline assignment: CDR1 SNHLY and CDR2 FYNNEI. This CDR3 comprises 13 residues. The entire variable domain, with the rest obtained from reference TRBV2 and TRBJ2-3, is as follows: EPEVTQTPSHQVTQMGQEVILRCVPISNHLYFYWYRQILGQKVEFLVSFYNNEISEKSEIFDDQFSVERPDGSNFTLKIRSTKLEDSAMYFCASSVTDTDTQYFGPGTRLTVL.

The chain links TRBV20-1 to TRBJ2-7; 9 positions agree with TRBD2. CDR1 and CDR2 from the germline V gene are DFQATT and SNEGSKA (reference sequence). The CDR3 consists of 11 residues. The CDR3 bases are TGCAGCCATAGCGGGAGTTACGAGCAGTACTTC. Amino acids: CSHSGSYEQYF.

V usage is TRBV7-8 and J usage is TRBJ2-4; the D is unclear. V was pared by 5 bases and J by 4 bases, with 9 bases between. The CDR3 has 13 residues. The germline V gene encodes CDR1 SGHVS and CDR2 FQNEAQ. CDR3 residues: CASSQRQKNIQYF. CDR3 DNA sequence: TGTGCCAGCAGCCAGCGACAAAAAAACATTCAGTACTTC.

This clonotype was counted only a few times. The genes are TRBV2 and TRBJ1-5, with D hard to call. The germline V gene has CDR1 SNHLY and CDR2 FYNNEI. The length of the CDR3 is 12 residues. V was shortened by 3 bases and J by 4 bases, with 4 bases between the two germline ends. CDR3 DNA: TGTGCCAGCAGTGATGGGAATCAGCCCCAGCATTTT. It codes for CASSDGNQPQHF.

The J gene is TRBJ2-5, the V gene TRBV29-1; D is perhaps TRBD1 (6 bases). This CDR3 comprises 13 residues. Germline CDR1 SQVTM, CDR2 ANQGSEA. Between the trimmed V and J ends, which lost 3 bases and 4 bases, there was a span of 12 bases. In nucleotides, the CDR3 is TGCAGCGTTGACGCGGTACAGGGAGAGACCCAGTACTTC. This codes for CSVDAVQGETQYF.

In DNA, the CDR3 is TGTGCCAGTAAAGACGGGGGGTACTCCTACGAGCAGTACTTC. It encodes CASKDGGYSYEQYF. The chain combines TRBV19 with TRBJ2-7; 7 positions match TRBD2. The CDR3 runs 14 residues. Germline CDR1 is LNHDA and CDR2 is SQIVND (reference sequence). The V segment lost 7 bases and the J segment 0 bases; nucleotides outside the gene matches: 6.

V gene TRBV2 combines with J gene TRBJ2-6, with unresolved D. Trimming pared 10 bases from V and 8 bases from J, leaving 15 bases between. Germline CDR1 reads SNHLY; CDR2 reads FYNNEI. This CDR3 comprises 13 residues. The CDR3 region has the DNA TGTGCCAAAGGGCTCCAGGAAACCAACGTCCTGACTTTC. Protein sequence: CAKGLQETNVLTF.

V gene TRBV2 combines with J gene TRBJ1-2, with a possible D match to TRBD1 (5 bases). This CDR3 comprises 14 residues. Germline CDR1 reads SNHLY; CDR2 reads FYNNEI. V was cut by 2 bases and J by 4 bases, with 11 bases left in between. CDR3 in DNA: TGTGCCAGCAGTGAATTCCAGGGCCTCTATGGCTACACCTTC. Translation gives CASSEFQGLYGYTF.

In regard to this clonotype: This may come from a read error, since a much larger clone is one base off. The chain links TRBV7-6 to TRBJ2-1; D may correspond to TRBD1 or TRBD2 (5 bases each). The CDR3 length is 14 residues. Germline-derived CDR1 and CDR2 are SGHVS and FNYEAQ. CDR3 nucleotide sequence: TGTGCCAGCGGGCCCGTCCGGGACCGCAATAAGCAGTTCTTC. Amino acid sequence: CASGPVRDRNKQFF. Full variable domain (outside the CDR3, taken from reference TRBV7-6 and TRBJ2-1): GAGVSQSPRYKVTKRGQDVALRCDPISGHVSLYWYRQALGQGPEFLTYFNYEAQQDKSGLPNDRFSAERPEGSISTLTIQRTEQRDSAMYRCASGPVRDRNKQFFGPGTRLTVL.

This sequence joins TRBV7-8 and TRBJ2-3; TRBD2 aligns across 10 bases. V was clipped by 4 bases and J by 7 bases; unmatched bases: 11. Germline-derived CDR1 and CDR2 are SGHVS and FQNEAQ. This CDR3 spans 16 amino acids. DNA for the CDR3: TGTGCCAGCAGCTCAACCCCTAGCGGGGGACGGAATACGCAGTATTTT. Translating gives CASSSTPSGGRNTQYF.

The V gene is TRBV7-3, the J gene TRBJ1-1; D gene unclear. The CDR3 is made up of 14 amino acids. Germline assignment: CDR1 SGHTA and CDR2 FQGTGA. V was clipped by 4 bases and J by 1 base, with 10 bases between them. CDR3 sequence reads: CASSSGRANTEAFF. The CDR3, as DNA: TGTGCCAGCAGCTCCGGACGGGCGAACACTGAAGCTTTCTTT. Full variable domain (rest looked up from reference TRBV7-3 and TRBJ1-1): GAGVSQTPSNKVTEKGKYVELRCDPISGHTALYWYRQSLGQGPEFLIYFQGTGAADDSGLPNDRFFAVRPEGSVSTLKIQRTERGDSAVYLCASSSGRANTEAFFGQGTRLTVV.

The chain uses TRBV10-3 and TRBJ2-5; D is ambiguous. CDR1 ENHRY and CDR2 SYGVKD come from the germline V gene. The V end lost 9 bases, the J end lost 5 bases, and 22 bases lay between the germline ends. The CDR3 runs to 15 residues. Here the CDR3 DNA reads TGTGCCATACGATTTTCTGGCCAAGACGGCGAGACCCAGTACTTC. It encodes CAIRFSGQDGETQYF.

The chain joins TRBV5-1 to TRBJ1-4, with D maybe TRBD1 (5 bases). CDR3 size: 15 residues. The V end was cut by 5 bases, the J end by 8 bases, with 19 bases between. Germline CDR1 reads SGHRS; CDR2 reads YFSETQ. CDR3 loop: CASSFLLGRGEKLFF. As DNA, the CDR3 is TGCGCCAGCAGTTTCCTCCTGGGGCGGGGGGAAAAACTGTTTTTT.

V usage is TRBV5-1 and J usage is TRBJ2-3, with TRBD2 matching 9 bases. Per the germline V gene, CDR1 is SGHRS and CDR2 is YFSETQ. This CDR3 comprises 15 residues. V shed 1 base and J 2 bases; nucleotides not matched to a gene: 2. The CDR3 here is CASSLPSGTTDTQYF. The CDR3 DNA reads as TGCGCCAGCAGCTTGCCTAGCGGGACCACAGATACGCAGTATTTT.

This rearrangement joins TRBV12-3 or TRBV12-4 to TRBJ2-7; 12 bases are a match to TRBD1. V lost 4 bases and J lost 6; bases outside the gene matches: 4. The CDR3 contains 14 residues. The chain's CDR3 is CASSSRDRGREQYF. CDR3 sequence (DNA): TGTGCCAGCAGTTCACGGGACAGGGGGCGCGAGCAGTACTTC.

For this clonotype: The junction and the germline gene differ at one end; a read error may be behind it. V is TRBV7-3 and J is TRBJ2-3, with no clear D. Germline V lookup: CDR1 SGHTA, CDR2 FQGTGA. The CDR3 covers 12 residues. CDR3 loop: CAGSLVGDTQYF. CDR3 coding DNA: TGTGCCGGCAGCTTAGTCGGAGATACGCAGTATTTT. Full variable domain (remainder filled in from reference TRBV7-3 and TRBJ2-3): GAGVSQTPSNKVTEKGKYVELRCDPISGHTALYWYRQSLGQGPEFLIYFQGTGAADDSGLPNDRFFAVRPEGSVSTLKIQRTERGDSAVYLCAGSLVGDTQYFGPGTRLTVL.

The J gene is TRBJ2-2, the V gene TRBV7-3; D not resolved. The V and J ends lost 0 bases and 4 bases respectively, with 9 bases between them. The CDR3 is made up of 15 amino acids. Germline V lookup: CDR1 SGHTA, CDR2 FQGTGA. Here the CDR3 DNA reads TGTGCCAGCAGCTTAACTCCCCAGCCCACCGGGGAGCTGTTTTTT. Encoded protein: CASSLTPQPTGELFF. The full variable domain, with the rest looked up from reference TRBV7-3 and TRBJ2-2, is GAGVSQTPSNKVTEKGKYVELRCDPISGHTALYWYRQSLGQGPEFLIYFQGTGAADDSGLPNDRFFAVRPEGSVSTLKIQRTERGDSAVYLCASSLTPQPTGELFFGEGSRLTVL.